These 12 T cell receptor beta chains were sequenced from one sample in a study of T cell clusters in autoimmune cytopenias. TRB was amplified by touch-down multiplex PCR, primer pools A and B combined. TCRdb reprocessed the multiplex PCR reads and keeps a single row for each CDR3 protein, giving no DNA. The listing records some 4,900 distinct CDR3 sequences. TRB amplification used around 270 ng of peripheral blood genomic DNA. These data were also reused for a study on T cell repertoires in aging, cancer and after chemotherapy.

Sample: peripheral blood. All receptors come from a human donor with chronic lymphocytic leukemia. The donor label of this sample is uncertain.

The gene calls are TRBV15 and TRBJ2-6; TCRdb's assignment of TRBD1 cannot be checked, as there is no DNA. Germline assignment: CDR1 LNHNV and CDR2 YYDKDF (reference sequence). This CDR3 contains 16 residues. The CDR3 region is CATSSARGSGANVLTF. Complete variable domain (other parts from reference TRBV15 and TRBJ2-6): DAMVIQNPRYQVTQFGKPVTLSCSQTLNHNVMYWYQQKSSQAPKLLFHYYDKDFNNEADTPDNFQSRRPNTSFCFLDIRSPGLGDTAMYLCATSSARGSGANVLTFGAGSRLTVL.

CDR3 sequence: CASSYSRPRTARAVSYTF. The chain recombines TRBV6-5 with TRBJ1-2; the TCRdb D gene call, TRBD1, has no DNA to confirm it. Germline CDR1 reads MNHEY; CDR2 reads SVGAGI. The CDR3 covers 18 residues.

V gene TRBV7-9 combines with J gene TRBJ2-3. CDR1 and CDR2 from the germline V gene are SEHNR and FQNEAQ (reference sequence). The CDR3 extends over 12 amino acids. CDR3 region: CASSSSTDTQYF.

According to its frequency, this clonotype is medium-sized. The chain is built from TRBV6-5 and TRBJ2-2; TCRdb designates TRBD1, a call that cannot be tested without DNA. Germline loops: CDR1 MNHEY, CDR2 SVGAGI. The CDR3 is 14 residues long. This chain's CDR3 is CASSYGPGHGELFF.

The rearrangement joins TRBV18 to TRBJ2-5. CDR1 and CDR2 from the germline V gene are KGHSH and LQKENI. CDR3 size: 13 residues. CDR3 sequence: CASSLFDGETQYF.

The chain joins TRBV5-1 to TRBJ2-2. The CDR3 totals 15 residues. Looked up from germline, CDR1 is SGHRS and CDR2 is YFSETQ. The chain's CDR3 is CASSLDRLGTGELFF.

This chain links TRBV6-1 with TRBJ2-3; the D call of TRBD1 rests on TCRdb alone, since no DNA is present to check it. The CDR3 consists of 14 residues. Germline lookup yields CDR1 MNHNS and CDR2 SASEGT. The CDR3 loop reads CASSEGVSTDTQYF.

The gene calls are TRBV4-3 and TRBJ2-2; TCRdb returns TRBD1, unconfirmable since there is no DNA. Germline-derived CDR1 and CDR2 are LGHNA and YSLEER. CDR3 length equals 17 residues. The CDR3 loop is CASSLYPEGGDTGELFF.

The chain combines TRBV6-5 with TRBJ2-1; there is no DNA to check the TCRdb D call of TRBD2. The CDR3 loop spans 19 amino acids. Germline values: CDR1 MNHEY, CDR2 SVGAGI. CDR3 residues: CASSFPTSGGPSSYNEQFF.

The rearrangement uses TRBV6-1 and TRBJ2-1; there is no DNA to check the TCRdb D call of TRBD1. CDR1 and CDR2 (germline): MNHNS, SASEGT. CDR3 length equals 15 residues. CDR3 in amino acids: CASSAGQGAQNEQFF.

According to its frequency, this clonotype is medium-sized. This chain's CDR3 is CASSFLQGGNSPLHF. This sequence joins TRBV12-3 or TRBV12-4 and TRBJ1-6; there is no DNA to check the TCRdb D call of TRBD1. CDR3 length: 15 amino acids.

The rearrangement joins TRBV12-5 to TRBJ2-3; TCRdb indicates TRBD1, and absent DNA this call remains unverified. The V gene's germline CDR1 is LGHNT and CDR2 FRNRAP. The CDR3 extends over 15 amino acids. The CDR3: CASGLGGQSTDTQYF.